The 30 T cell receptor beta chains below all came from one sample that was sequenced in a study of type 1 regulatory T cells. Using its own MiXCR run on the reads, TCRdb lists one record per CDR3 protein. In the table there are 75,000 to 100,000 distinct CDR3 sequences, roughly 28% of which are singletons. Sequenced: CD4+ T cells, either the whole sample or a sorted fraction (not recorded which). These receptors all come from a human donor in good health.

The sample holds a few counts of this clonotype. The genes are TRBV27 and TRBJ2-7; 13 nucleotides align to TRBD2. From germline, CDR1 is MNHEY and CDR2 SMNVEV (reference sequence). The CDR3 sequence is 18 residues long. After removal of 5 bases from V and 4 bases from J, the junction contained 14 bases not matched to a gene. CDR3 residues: CASSPPKGLAGTRYEQYF. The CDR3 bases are TGTGCCAGCAGTCCCCCGAAGGGACTAGCGGGAACGCGGTACGAGCAGTACTTC.

CDR3 in amino acids: CSVVQGVRSYEQYF. The DNA for the CDR3 is TGCAGCGTCGTACAGGGGGTCCGCTCCTACGAGCAGTACTTC. The chain has TRBV29-1 and TRBJ2-7, with 8 bases fitting TRBD1. The CDR3 runs 14 residues. Germline V CDR1 and CDR2: SQVTM, ANQGSEA. The trim removed 6 bases at V and 0 bases at J, leaving 7 bases unmatched.

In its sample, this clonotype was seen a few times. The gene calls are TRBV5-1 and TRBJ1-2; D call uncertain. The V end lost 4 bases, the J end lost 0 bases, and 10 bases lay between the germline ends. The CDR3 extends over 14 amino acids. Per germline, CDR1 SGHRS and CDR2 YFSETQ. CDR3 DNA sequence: TGCGCCAGCAGCGAGGGAAATTCTAACTATGGCTACACCTTC. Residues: CASSEGNSNYGYTF. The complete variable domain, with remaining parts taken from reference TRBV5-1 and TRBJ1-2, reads KAGVTQTPRYLIKTRGQQVTLSCSPISGHRSVSWYQQTPGQGLQFLFEYFSETQRNKGNFPGRFSGRQFSNSRSEMNVSTLELGDSALYLCASSEGNSNYGYTFGSGTRLTVV.

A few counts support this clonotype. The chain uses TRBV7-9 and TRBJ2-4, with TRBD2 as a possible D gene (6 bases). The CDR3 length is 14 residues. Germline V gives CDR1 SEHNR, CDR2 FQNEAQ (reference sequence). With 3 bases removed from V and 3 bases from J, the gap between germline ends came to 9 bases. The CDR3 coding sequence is TGTGCCAGCAGCTTTTGGGGGGACAAAAACATTCAGTACTTC. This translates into CASSFWGDKNIQYF.

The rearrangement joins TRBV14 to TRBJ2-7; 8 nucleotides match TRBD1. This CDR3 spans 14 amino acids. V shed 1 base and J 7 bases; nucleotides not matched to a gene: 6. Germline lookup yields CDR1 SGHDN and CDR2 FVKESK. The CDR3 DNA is TGTGCCAGCAGCCAAGGCCGACAGGGGTGGGAGCAGTACTTC. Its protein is CASSQGRQGWEQYF.

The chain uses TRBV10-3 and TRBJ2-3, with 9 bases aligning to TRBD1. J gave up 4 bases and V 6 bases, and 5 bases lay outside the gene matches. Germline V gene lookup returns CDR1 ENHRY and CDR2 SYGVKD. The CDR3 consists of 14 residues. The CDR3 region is CAISRDRVPDTQYF. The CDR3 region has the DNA TGTGCCATCAGCCGGGACAGGGTACCAGATACGCAGTATTTT.

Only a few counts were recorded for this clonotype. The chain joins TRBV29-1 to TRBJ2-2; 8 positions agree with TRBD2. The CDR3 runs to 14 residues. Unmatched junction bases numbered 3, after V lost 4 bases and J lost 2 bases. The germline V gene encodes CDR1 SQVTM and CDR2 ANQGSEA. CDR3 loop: CSVARGGNTGELFF. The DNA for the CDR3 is TGCAGCGTTGCTCGGGGGGGTAACACCGGGGAGCTGTTTTTT.

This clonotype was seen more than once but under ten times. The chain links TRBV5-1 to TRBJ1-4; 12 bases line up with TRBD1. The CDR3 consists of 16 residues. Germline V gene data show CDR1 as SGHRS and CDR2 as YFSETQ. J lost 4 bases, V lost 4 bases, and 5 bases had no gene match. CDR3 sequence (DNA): TGCGCCAGCAGCCCCGGGACAGGGGGCGTTAATGAAAAACTGTTTTTT. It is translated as CASSPGTGGVNEKLFF.

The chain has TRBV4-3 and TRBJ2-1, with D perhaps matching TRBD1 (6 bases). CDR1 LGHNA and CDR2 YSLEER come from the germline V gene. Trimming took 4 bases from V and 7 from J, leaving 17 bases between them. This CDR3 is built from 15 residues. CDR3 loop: CASSPRDTRRNEQFF. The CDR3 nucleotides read TGCGCCAGCAGCCCCCGGGACACAAGAAGGAATGAGCAGTTCTTC.

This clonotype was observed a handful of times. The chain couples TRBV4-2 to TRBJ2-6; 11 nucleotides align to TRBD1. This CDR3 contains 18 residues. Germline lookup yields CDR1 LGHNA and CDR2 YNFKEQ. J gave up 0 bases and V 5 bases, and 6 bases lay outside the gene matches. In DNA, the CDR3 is TGTGCCAGCAGCGGAGGACAGGGGGCTACCTCTGGGGCCAACGTCCTGACTTTC. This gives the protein CASSGGQGATSGANVLTF.

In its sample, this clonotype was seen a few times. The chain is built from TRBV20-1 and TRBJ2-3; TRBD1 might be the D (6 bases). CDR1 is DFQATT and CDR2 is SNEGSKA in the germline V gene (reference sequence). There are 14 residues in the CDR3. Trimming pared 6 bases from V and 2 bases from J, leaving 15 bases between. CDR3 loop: CSAMDSLLTDTQYF. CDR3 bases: TGCAGTGCCATGGACAGTCTCCTCACAGATACGCAGTATTTT.

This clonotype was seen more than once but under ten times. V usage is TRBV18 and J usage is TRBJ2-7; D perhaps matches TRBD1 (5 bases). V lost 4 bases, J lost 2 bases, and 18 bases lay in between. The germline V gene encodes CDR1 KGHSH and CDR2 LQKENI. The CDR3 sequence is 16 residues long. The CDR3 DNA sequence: TGTGCCAGCTCACTAAAGGGTTCACAGGAGACCTACGAGCAGTACTTC. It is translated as CASSLKGSQETYEQYF.

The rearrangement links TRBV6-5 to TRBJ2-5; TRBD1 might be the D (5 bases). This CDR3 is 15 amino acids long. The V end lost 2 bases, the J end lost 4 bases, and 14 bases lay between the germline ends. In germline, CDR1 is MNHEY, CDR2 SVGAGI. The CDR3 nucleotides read TGTGCCAGCAGTTACAGAAACGCAGGGTCAGAGACCCAGTACTTC. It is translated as CASSYRNAGSETQYF.

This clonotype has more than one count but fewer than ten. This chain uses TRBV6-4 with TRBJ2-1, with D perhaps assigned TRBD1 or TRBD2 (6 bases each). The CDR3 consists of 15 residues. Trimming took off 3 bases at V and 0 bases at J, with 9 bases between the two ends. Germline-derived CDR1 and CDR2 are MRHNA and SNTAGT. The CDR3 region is CASSEGGLSYNEQFF. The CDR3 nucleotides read TGTGCCAGCAGTGAAGGGGGACTCTCCTACAATGAGCAGTTCTTC.

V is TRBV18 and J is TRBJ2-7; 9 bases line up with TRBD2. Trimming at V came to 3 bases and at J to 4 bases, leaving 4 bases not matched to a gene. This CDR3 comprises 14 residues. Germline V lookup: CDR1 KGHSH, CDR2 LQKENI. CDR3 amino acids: CASSPPTSGYEQYF. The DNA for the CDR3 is TGTGCCAGCTCACCGCCGACTAGCGGTTACGAGCAGTACTTC.

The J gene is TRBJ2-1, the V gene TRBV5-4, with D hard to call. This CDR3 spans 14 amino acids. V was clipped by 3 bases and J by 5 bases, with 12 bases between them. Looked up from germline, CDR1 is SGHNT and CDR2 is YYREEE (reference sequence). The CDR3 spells CASSSGTQHNEQFF. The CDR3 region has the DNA TGTGCCAGCAGCTCGGGTACGCAGCACAATGAGCAGTTCTTC.

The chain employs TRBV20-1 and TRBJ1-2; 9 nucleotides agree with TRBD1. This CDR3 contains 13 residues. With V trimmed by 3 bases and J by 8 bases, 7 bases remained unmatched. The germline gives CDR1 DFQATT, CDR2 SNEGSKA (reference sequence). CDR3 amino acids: CSARGDRVGGYTF. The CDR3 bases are TGCAGTGCTAGGGGGGACAGGGTTGGAGGCTACACCTTC.

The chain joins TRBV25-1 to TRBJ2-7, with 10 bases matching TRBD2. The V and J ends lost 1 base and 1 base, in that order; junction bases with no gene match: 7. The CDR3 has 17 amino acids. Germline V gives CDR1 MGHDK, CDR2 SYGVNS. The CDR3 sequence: CASSESASGSGSYEQYF. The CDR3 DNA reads TGTGCCAGCAGTGAATCGGCTAGCGGGAGTGGATCCTACGAGCAGTACTTC.

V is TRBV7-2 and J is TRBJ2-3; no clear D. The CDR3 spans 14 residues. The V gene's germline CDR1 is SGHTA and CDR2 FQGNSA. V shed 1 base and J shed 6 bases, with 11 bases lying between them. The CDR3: CASSLGHAQDTQYF. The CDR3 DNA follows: TGTGCCAGCAGCTTAGGCCACGCACAGGATACGCAGTATTTT.

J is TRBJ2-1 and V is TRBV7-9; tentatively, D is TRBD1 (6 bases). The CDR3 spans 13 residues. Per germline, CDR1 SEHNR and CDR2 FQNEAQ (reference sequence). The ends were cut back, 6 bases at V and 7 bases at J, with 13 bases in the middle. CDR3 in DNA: TGTGCCAGCAGGTTCAGTCAGGGGAATGAGCAGTTCTTC. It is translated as CASRFSQGNEQFF.

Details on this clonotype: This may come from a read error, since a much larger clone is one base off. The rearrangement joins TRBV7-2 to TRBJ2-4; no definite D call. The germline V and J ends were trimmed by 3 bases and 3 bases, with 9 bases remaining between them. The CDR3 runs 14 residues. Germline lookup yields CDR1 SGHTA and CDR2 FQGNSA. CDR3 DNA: TGTGCCAGCAGCTTGTGTGGGTTCAAAAACATTCAGTACTTC. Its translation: CASSLCGFKNIQYF.

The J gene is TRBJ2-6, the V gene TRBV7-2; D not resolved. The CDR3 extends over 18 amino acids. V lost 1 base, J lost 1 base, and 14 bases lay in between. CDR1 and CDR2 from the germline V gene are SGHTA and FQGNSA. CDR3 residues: CASSLVAGSTSGANVLTF. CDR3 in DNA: TGTGCCAGCAGCTTAGTAGCTGGGTCCACGTCTGGGGCCAACGTCCTGACTTTC.

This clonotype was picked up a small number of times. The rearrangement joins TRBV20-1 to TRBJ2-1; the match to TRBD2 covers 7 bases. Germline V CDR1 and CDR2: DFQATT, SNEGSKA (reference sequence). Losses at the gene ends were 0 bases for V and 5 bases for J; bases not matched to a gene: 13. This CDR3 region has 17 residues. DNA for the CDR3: TGCAGTGCTAGAGATCAAAACGGGGAGGGCTGGGACAATGAGCAGTTCTTC. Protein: CSARDQNGEGWDNEQFF.

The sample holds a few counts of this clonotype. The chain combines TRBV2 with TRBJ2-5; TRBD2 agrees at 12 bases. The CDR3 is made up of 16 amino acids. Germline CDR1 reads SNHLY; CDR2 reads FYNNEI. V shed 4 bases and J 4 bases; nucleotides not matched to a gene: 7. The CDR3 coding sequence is TGTGCCAGCAGTGTCGGGCTAGCGGGAGGGGGAGAGACCCAGTACTTC. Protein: CASSVGLAGGGETQYF.

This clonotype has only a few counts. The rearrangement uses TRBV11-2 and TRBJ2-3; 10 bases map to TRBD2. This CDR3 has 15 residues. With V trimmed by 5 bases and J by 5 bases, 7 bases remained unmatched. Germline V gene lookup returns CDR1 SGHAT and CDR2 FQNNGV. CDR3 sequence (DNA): TGTGCCAGCAGCAGGAGCGGGAGGGCCGAAGATACGCAGTATTTT. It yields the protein CASSRSGRAEDTQYF.

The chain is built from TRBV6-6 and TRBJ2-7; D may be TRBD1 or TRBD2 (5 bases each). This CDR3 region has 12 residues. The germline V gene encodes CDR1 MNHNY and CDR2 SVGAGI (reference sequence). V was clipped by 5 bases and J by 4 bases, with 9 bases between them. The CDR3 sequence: CASSGTGYEQYF. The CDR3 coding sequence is TGTGCCAGCAGTGGGACCGGATACGAGCAGTACTTC.

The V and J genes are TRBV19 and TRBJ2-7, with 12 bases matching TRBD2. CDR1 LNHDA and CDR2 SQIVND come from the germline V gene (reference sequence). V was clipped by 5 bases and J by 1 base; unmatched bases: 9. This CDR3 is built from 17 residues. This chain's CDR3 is CASSSLAGGPLSYEQYF. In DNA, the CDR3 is TGTGCCAGTAGTTCGCTAGCGGGAGGGCCGTTGTCCTACGAGCAGTACTTC.

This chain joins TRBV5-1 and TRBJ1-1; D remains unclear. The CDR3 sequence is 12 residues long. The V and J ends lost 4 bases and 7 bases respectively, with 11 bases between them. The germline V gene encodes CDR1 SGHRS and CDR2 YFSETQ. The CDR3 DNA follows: TGCGCCAGCAGCGACGGACGCGGTGAAGCTTTCTTT. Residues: CASSDGRGEAFF.

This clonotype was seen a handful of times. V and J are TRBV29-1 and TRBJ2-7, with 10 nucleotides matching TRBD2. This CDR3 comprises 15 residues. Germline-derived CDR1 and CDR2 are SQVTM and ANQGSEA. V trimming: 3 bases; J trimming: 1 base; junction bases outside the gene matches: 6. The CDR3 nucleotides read TGCAGCGTTGACGACGGAGCGGGAGGGTCCTACGAGCAGTACTTC. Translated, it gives CSVDDGAGGSYEQYF.

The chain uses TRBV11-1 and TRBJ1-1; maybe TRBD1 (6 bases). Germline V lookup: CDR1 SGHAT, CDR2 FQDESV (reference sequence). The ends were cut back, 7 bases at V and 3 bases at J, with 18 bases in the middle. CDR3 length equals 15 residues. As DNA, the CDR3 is TGTGCCAGCACTAATCCAGGGGTTCCCTACACTGAAGCTTTCTTT. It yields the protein CASTNPGVPYTEAFF.